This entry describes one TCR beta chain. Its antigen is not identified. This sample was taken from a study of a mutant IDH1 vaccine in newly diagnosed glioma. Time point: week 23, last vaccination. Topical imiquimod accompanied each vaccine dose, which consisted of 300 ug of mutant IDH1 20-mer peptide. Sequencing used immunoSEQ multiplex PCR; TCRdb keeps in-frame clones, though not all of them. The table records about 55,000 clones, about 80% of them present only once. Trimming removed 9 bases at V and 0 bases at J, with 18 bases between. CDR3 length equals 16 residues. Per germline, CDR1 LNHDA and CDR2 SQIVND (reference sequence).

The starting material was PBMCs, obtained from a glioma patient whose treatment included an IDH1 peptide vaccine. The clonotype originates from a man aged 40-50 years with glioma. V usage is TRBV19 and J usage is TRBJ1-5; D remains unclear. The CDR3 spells CASLPGMPDSNQPQHF. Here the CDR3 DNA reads TGTGCCAGCCTTCCCGGAATGCCCGATAGCAATCAGCCCCAGCATTTT.